Each of the 19 T cell receptor beta chains below was sequenced from the same sample in a study of blood T cell repertoires in COVID-19 (dated by TCRdb to 2018 to 2020). Library preparation was by the immunoSEQ multiplex PCR assay. Entries here come from immuneACCESS through TCRdb and include only in-frame sequences with V and J called. Some clones fail to appear in such tables; in the studies checked, an unresolved V gene covers under half of the shortfall, and the cause of the remainder is unknown. This sample comprises about 140,000 clones, around 85% of them detected only once. 2.5% to 3.5% of the sample belongs to the ten largest clones. The source material was peripheral blood. Receptor source: a man aged 50-59 years with acute or convalescent COVID-19.

This rearrangement joins TRBV11-2 to TRBJ2-7, with a weak D call TRBD1 (6 bases). Trimming took 0 bases from V and 7 from J, leaving 7 bases between them. CDR1 SGHAT and CDR2 FQNNGV come from the germline V gene. The CDR3 has 12 amino acids. The CDR3: CASSLEGTEQYF. CDR3 nucleotides: TGTGCCAGCAGCTTAGAGGGGACAGAGCAGTACTTC.

The chain couples TRBV28 to TRBJ1-1; weak D call: TRBD1 (6 bases). The germline V gene has CDR1 MDHEN and CDR2 SYDVKM. Trimming stripped 8 bases from V and 0 bases from J, with 10 bases between. The CDR3 sequence is 13 residues long. The CDR3 is CASVRGLNTEAFF. CDR3 DNA: TGTGCCAGCGTCAGGGGACTGAACACTGAAGCTTTCTTT.

Here the CDR3 DNA reads TGTGCCAGCAGGCCAAACTGGCAGGGCCCCAACAATGAGCAGTTCTTC. Amino acid sequence: CASRPNWQGPNNEQFF. This chain uses TRBV27 with TRBJ2-1; D is possibly TRBD1 (5 bases). The CDR3 runs 16 residues. Germline lookup yields CDR1 MNHEY and CDR2 SMNVEV (reference sequence). V was trimmed by 6 bases and J by 5 bases, leaving 20 bases between them.

This chain links TRBV12-5 with TRBJ2-2; 9 bases fit TRBD2. Looked up from germline, CDR1 is LGHNT and CDR2 is FRNRAP. Trimming cost V 0 bases and J 5 bases; bases outside gene matches: 7. This CDR3 has 17 residues. CDR3 protein: CASGLVRGSGRTGELFF. CDR3 bases: TGTGCTAGTGGTTTGGTACGGGGTAGCGGGAGAACCGGGGAGCTGTTTTTT.

The chain has TRBV3-1 (or the pseudogene TRBV3-2) and TRBJ2-1, with 12 bases fitting TRBD2. CDR3 length equals 17 residues. V was pared by 3 bases and J by 3 bases, with 6 bases of the junction left unmatched. Germline V gene data show CDR1 as LGHDT and CDR2 as YNNKEL (reference sequence). CDR3 loop: CASSQFGLAGLYNEQFF. The CDR3 coding sequence is TGTGCCAGCAGCCAGTTCGGACTAGCGGGACTCTACAATGAGCAGTTCTTC.

The rearrangement joins TRBV28 to TRBJ1-5, with D perhaps matching TRBD1 (5 bases). Trimming cost V 5 bases and J 6 bases, with 14 bases left between them. The germline gives CDR1 MDHEN, CDR2 SYDVKM. The length of the CDR3 is 14 residues. This CDR3 reads CASSKIGGSQPQHF. The CDR3 DNA sequence: TGTGCCAGCAGTAAGATTGGGGGGAGTCAGCCCCAGCATTTT.

CDR3 residues: CASSTTGYQETQYF. CDR3 coding DNA: TGTGCCAGCAGCACTACGGGGTACCAAGAGACCCAGTACTTC. The chain has TRBV5-4 and TRBJ2-5, with a weak D call TRBD2 (5 bases). Trimming cost V 4 bases and J 0 bases, with 10 bases left between them. CDR1 and CDR2 (germline): SGHNT, YYREEE (reference sequence). The CDR3 is 14 residues long.

CDR3 sequence: CSVSPARTYEQYF. For the CDR3, the DNA is TGCAGCGTTTCCCCCGCCAGAACCTACGAGCAGTACTTC. The J gene is TRBJ2-7, the V gene TRBV29-1, with D unresolved. Germline lookup yields CDR1 SQVTM and CDR2 ANQGSEA. The CDR3 contains 13 residues. The V and J ends lost 5 bases and 2 bases respectively, with 13 bases between them.

The rearrangement uses TRBV30 and TRBJ2-1; TRBD2 agrees at 10 bases. The CDR3 runs to 17 residues. Germline V gives CDR1 GTSNPN, CDR2 SVGIG (reference sequence). V dropped 1 base and J dropped 4; count of bases not matched to a gene: 10. The CDR3: CAWSGKGTSERYNEQFF. The CDR3 DNA follows: TGTGCCTGGAGTGGCAAAGGGACTAGCGAGAGATACAATGAGCAGTTCTTC. The full variable domain, completed using reference TRBV30 and TRBJ2-1, is SQTIHQWPATLVQPVGSPLSLECTVEGTSNPNLYWYRQAAGRGLQLLFYSVGIGQISSEVPQNLSASRPQDRQFILSSKKLLLSDSGFYLCAWSGKGTSERYNEQFFGPGTRLTVL.

V and J are TRBV5-1 and TRBJ1-1; 9 bases match TRBD1. The germline V gene encodes CDR1 SGHRS and CDR2 YFSETQ. The CDR3 runs to 14 residues. The V segment lost 4 bases and the J segment 5 bases; nucleotides outside the gene matches: 6. The CDR3 DNA reads as TGCGCCAGCAGCCCACAGGGGGCGGAAACTGAAGCTTTCTTT. The encoded protein is CASSPQGAETEAFF.

This clone was seen at least ten times. The rearrangement joins TRBV19 to TRBJ1-6, with D unresolved. The CDR3 is made up of 12 amino acids. Germline V lookup: CDR1 LNHDA, CDR2 SQIVND (reference sequence). The ends were cut back, 8 bases at V and 15 bases at J, with 17 bases in the middle. The CDR3 spells CASYNGGVDLHF. In nucleotides, the CDR3 is TGTGCCAGTTATAATGGCGGAGTTGACCTCCACTTT. Full variable domain (outside the CDR3, taken from reference TRBV19 and TRBJ1-6): DGGITQSPKYLFRKEGQNVTLSCEQNLNHDAMYWYRQDPGQGLRLIYYSQIVNDFQKGDIAEGYSVSREKKESFPLTVTSAQKNPTAFYLCASYNGGVDLHFGNGTRLTVT.

This clone appeared a few times. This chain uses TRBV19 with TRBJ1-1; perhaps TRBD1 as D (5 bases). V lost 5 bases to trimming and J lost 5 bases, with 9 bases between them. The CDR3 spans 12 residues. Germline V CDR1 and CDR2: LNHDA, SQIVND (reference sequence). The CDR3, as DNA: TGTGCCAGTAGTTGGGGGGGTACTGAAGCTTTCTTT. Translating gives CASSWGGTEAFF.

The chain couples TRBV2 to TRBJ2-3; 10 bases are a match to TRBD2. V lost 5 bases, J lost 6 bases, and 5 bases stayed unmatched. Germline CDR1 reads SNHLY; CDR2 reads FYNNEI. The CDR3 contains 14 residues. CDR3 protein: CASSRTSGIDTQYF. The DNA for the CDR3 is TGTGCCAGCAGTAGGACTAGCGGTATTGATACGCAGTATTTT.

The chain is built from TRBV7-2 and TRBJ2-3; D perhaps matches TRBD2 (7 bases). This CDR3 contains 16 residues. V gave up 0 bases and J gave up 2 bases, with 12 bases separating them. From germline, CDR1 is SGHTA and CDR2 FQGNSA. CDR3 in amino acids: CASSLAGGGFTDTQYF. CDR3 DNA sequence: TGTGCCAGCAGCTTAGCGGGCGGGGGCTTCACAGATACGCAGTATTTT.

The CDR3 sequence: CASSPGRNQPQHF. The CDR3 DNA sequence: TGTGCCAGCAGCCCGGGGAGAAATCAGCCCCAGCATTTT. The chain joins TRBV7-6 to TRBJ1-5; D unresolved. In germline, CDR1 is SGHVS, CDR2 FNYEAQ. V lost 5 bases, J lost 4 bases, and 9 bases lay in between. CDR3 length equals 13 residues.

This clone was counted between two and nine times. V is TRBV28 and J is TRBJ2-7; 13 bases are shared with TRBD2. This CDR3 has 17 amino acids. Germline CDR1 is MDHEN and CDR2 is SYDVKM. V lost 5 bases, J lost 4 bases, and 11 bases stayed unmatched. The CDR3 DNA reads as TGTGCCAGCAGTCCCTCGTCGGGACTAGCGGGAAGGTACGAGCAGTACTTC. Protein product: CASSPSSGLAGRYEQYF.

V is TRBV3-1 (or the pseudogene TRBV3-2) and J is TRBJ2-7; weak D call: TRBD1 (7 bases). V was trimmed by 3 bases and J by 7 bases, leaving 16 bases between them. Per the germline V gene, CDR1 is LGHDT and CDR2 is YNNKEL (reference sequence). There are 14 residues in the CDR3. The DNA of the CDR3 is TGTGCCAGCAGCCAGGAGGGGGCGCCCCGGGAGCAGTACTTC. Amino acid sequence: CASSQEGAPREQYF.

The chain employs TRBV27 and TRBJ2-5, with D possibly TRBD1 on 5 matching bases. Trimming took 6 bases from V and 3 from J, leaving 14 bases between them. Germline V lookup: CDR1 MNHEY, CDR2 SMNVEV (reference sequence). This CDR3 has 14 amino acids. CDR3 DNA: TGTGCCAGCAGCCCCGTCAGGGCCAAAGAGACCCAGTACTTC. This translates into CASSPVRAKETQYF.

The CDR3 region is CASSLWGTGVYNEQFF. The DNA for the CDR3 is TGTGCCAGCAGTTTATGGGGGACAGGGGTCTACAATGAGCAGTTCTTC. This chain joins TRBV27 and TRBJ2-1, with TRBD1 matching over 10 bases. V lost 1 base and J lost 3; bases outside the gene matches: 3. Germline lookup yields CDR1 MNHEY and CDR2 SMNVEV (reference sequence). CDR3 length: 16 residues.